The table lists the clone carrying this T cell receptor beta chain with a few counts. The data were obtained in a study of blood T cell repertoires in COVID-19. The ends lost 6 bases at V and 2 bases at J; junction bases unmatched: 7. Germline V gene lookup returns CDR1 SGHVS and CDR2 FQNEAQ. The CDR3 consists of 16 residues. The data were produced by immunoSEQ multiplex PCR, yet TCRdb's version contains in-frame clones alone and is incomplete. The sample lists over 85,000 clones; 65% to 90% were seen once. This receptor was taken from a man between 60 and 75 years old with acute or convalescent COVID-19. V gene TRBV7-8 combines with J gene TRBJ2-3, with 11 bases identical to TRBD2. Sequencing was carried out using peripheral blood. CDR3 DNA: TGTGCCAGCAGTCCGTGGACTAGCGGGTTCACAGATACGCAGTATTTT. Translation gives CASSPWTSGFTDTQYF.